This passage covers 27 T cell receptor beta chains from one sample sequenced in a study of regulatory T cells in long-lasting Graves disease. Arm-PCR with iRepertoire HTBI primers amplified the CDR3 regions for these TCR beta libraries. TCRdb passed the multiplex PCR reads through MiXCR, listing each CDR3 protein once. The sample lists under 500,000 distinct CDR3 sequences; about a sixth were seen once. Noted time point: newly diagnosed GD, antithyroid drugs for less than 3 months. RNA isolated from PBMCs was used to make the TCR library. The same specimen was also included in a second study, on T cells in Graves' hyperthyroidism and ophthalmopathy.

The source was peripheral blood mononuclear cells (PBMCs), collected at new diagnosis, from a patient treated with antithyroid drugs. The receptors were gathered from a young woman with Graves disease.

This clonotype was picked up many times. The chain employs TRBV18 and TRBJ2-1; the D gene is possibly TRBD2 (5 bases). V lost 2 bases, J lost 0 bases, and 11 bases lay in between. Germline assignment: CDR1 KGHSH and CDR2 LQKENI. This CDR3 has 16 amino acids. CDR3 residues: CASSPLASSSYNEQFF. The DNA of the CDR3 is TGTGCCAGCTCACCATTAGCGTCGAGCTCCTACAATGAGCAGTTCTTC. Full variable domain (rest looked up from reference TRBV18 and TRBJ2-1): NAGVMQNPRHLVRRRGQEARLRCSPMKGHSHVYWYRQLPEEGLKFMVYLQKENIIDESGMPKERFSAEFPKEGPSILRIQQVVRGDSAAYFCASSPLASSSYNEQFFGPGTRLTVL.

This clonotype showed up many times. The chain uses TRBV20-1 and TRBJ1-2; D is possibly TRBD1 (5 bases). This CDR3 is built from 14 residues. Germline V gene lookup returns CDR1 DFQATT and CDR2 SNEGSKA (reference sequence). V was clipped by 3 bases and J by 5 bases, with 16 bases between them. DNA for the CDR3: TGCAGTGCTAGCCTCAAGGGGCGTAGGTATGGCTACACCTTC. It yields the protein CSASLKGRRYGYTF.

This clonotype was counted at least ten times. V gene TRBV6-2 or TRBV6-3 combines with J gene TRBJ2-6, with D perhaps matching TRBD1 (5 bases). Per germline, CDR1 MNHEY and CDR2 SVGEGT. V was clipped by 0 bases and J by 7 bases, with 7 bases between them. The CDR3 sequence is 14 residues long. The CDR3 sequence: CASSYSRGANVLTF. In DNA form, the CDR3 reads TGTGCCAGCAGTTACTCAAGGGGAGCCAACGTCCTGACTTTC.

In this sample, this clonotype turned up a few times. The rearrangement uses TRBV7-9 and TRBJ2-2; D is unclear. CDR3 length: 10 residues. Germline V lookup: CDR1 SEHNR, CDR2 FQNEAQ (reference sequence). The V end lost 10 bases, the J end lost 9 bases, and 9 bases lay between the germline ends. The CDR3 here is CAMEMRELFF. CDR3 DNA sequence: TGTGCCATGGAGATGCGGGAGCTGTTTTTT.

The sample holds many counts of this clonotype. This chain uses TRBV28 with TRBJ2-7; 7 positions match TRBD1. V shed 7 bases and J 2 bases; nucleotides not matched to a gene: 11. CDR3 length: 15 amino acids. Per germline, CDR1 MDHEN and CDR2 SYDVKM. CDR3 in amino acids: CASTQDRNPPYEQYF. Here the CDR3 DNA reads TGTGCCAGCACCCAGGACAGGAACCCCCCCTACGAGCAGTACTTC.

This clonotype occurred many times. The chain employs TRBV6-5 and TRBJ2-7; no reliable D call. Germline V CDR1 and CDR2: MNHEY, SVGAGI. Trimming cost V 2 bases and J 2 bases, with 13 bases left between them. The CDR3 totals 15 residues. CDR3 amino acids: CASSYGGYRPYEQYF. The DNA for the CDR3 is TGTGCCAGCAGTTACGGCGGCTACAGACCCTACGAGCAGTACTTC.

The sample holds many counts of this clonotype. This chain connects TRBV28 to TRBJ2-7; 10 bases line up with TRBD1. Germline assignment: CDR1 MDHEN and CDR2 SYDVKM. The CDR3 runs 13 residues. The J segment lost 5 bases and the V segment lost 8 bases, leaving 6 bases of the junction unmatched. Here the CDR3 reads CASRDRGFDEQYF. The CDR3 DNA reads TGTGCCAGCCGGGACAGGGGTTTCGACGAGCAGTACTTC. Full variable domain (remainder filled in from reference TRBV28 and TRBJ2-7): DVKVTQSSRYLVKRTGEKVFLECVQDMDHENMFWYRQDPGLGLRLIYFSYDVKMKEKGDIPEGYSVSREKKERFSLILESASTNQTSMYLCASRDRGFDEQYFGPGTRLTVT.

This clonotype was seen many times. The V gene is TRBV11-2, the J gene TRBJ2-1; D is uncertain. Germline V gene sequence: CDR1 SGHAT, CDR2 FQNNGV. Trimming left V 0 bases short and J 3 bases short, with 6 bases between. This CDR3 spans 14 amino acids. The CDR3 loop reads CASSLDGGYNEQFF. As DNA, the CDR3 is TGTGCCAGCAGCTTAGATGGCGGCTACAATGAGCAGTTCTTC.

There are many counts of this clonotype. The rearrangement links TRBV3-1 to TRBJ2-3; 9 nucleotides match TRBD2. This CDR3 is built from 15 residues. V trimming: 1 base; J trimming: 2 bases; junction bases outside the gene matches: 1. Germline lookup yields CDR1 LGHDT and CDR2 YNNKEL (reference sequence). CDR3 sequence (DNA): TGTGCCAGCAGCCAAGGACTAGCGGTCACAGATACGCAGTATTTT. Translating it yields CASSQGLAVTDTQYF.

The CDR3 bases are TGCAGTGCCGGAGACAGGGATATGAGAGGAGGCTACACCTTC. Its protein product is CSAGDRDMRGGYTF. V and J are TRBV20-1 and TRBJ1-2; TRBD1 matches at 7 bases. The germline CDR1 and CDR2 sequences are DFQATT and SNEGSKA (reference sequence). V gave up 6 bases and J gave up 8 bases; unmatched junction bases: 15. This CDR3 is 14 amino acids long.

This clonotype was observed many times. The rearrangement links TRBV5-1 to TRBJ2-7; 7 nucleotides line up with TRBD1. Trimming cost V 3 bases and J 2 bases; bases outside gene matches: 8. The CDR3 covers 15 residues. Germline CDR1 and CDR2: SGHRS and YFSETQ. The CDR3 DNA sequence: TGCGCCAGCAGCTCCGCAGGGGGATTCGCCTACGAGCAGTACTTC. Translated, it gives CASSSAGGFAYEQYF.

This clonotype was detected a few times. The chain is built from TRBV5-4 and TRBJ2-7; maybe TRBD2 (5 bases). Germline V CDR1 and CDR2: SGHNT, YYREEE (reference sequence). CDR3 length: 13 residues. V lost 4 bases to trimming and J lost 2 bases, with 10 bases between them. CDR3 in amino acids: CASSPRDAYEQYF. The CDR3 DNA sequence: TGTGCCAGCAGCCCCCGGGATGCCTACGAGCAGTACTTC.

This clonotype was detected many times. The gene calls are TRBV12-3 or TRBV12-4 and TRBJ2-7; 9 bases line up with TRBD2. The CDR3 is made up of 14 amino acids. V shed 4 bases, J shed 7 bases, and the junction held 8 bases outside the gene matches. DNA for the CDR3: TGTGCCAGCAGTTGGGCGGGAGGGCCGCGGGAGCAGTACTTC. Translation: CASSWAGGPREQYF.

The chain recombines TRBV5-4 with TRBJ2-1, with TRBD2 matching over 10 bases. Trimming at V came to 5 bases and at J to 5 bases, leaving 7 bases not matched to a gene. Germline lookup yields CDR1 SGHNT and CDR2 YYREEE (reference sequence). The CDR3 sequence is 15 residues long. The CDR3 sequence is CASSRRLAGDNEQFF. The CDR3 DNA reads TGTGCCAGCAGTCGTCGACTAGCGGGCGACAATGAGCAGTTCTTC.

This clonotype occurred many times. The chain carries TRBV20-1 and TRBJ2-1; 8 positions match TRBD2. Trimming at V came to 6 bases and at J to 4 bases, leaving 11 bases not matched to a gene. The CDR3 totals 15 residues. Germline V gene lookup returns CDR1 DFQATT and CDR2 SNEGSKA (reference sequence). The CDR3 bases are TGCAGTGCCCCTGGGGGCGGGGGGTTTTACAATGAGCAGTTCTTC. This encodes CSAPGGGGFYNEQFF.

In its sample, this clonotype was seen many times. The chain is built from TRBV28 and TRBJ2-7; 7 bases align to TRBD2. The CDR3 extends over 15 amino acids. Germline values: CDR1 MDHEN, CDR2 SYDVKM. J lost 6 bases, V lost 6 bases, and 14 bases had no gene match. This CDR3 is CASSSVGGGRGEQYF. DNA of the CDR3: TGTGCCAGCAGCTCCGTTGGGGGGGGGAGAGGCGAGCAGTACTTC.

This clonotype appeared many times. The V gene is TRBV6-1, the J gene TRBJ2-7; 8 bases map to TRBD1. Trimming took 7 bases from V and 7 from J; bases not matched to a gene: 15. This CDR3 has 15 residues. Germline loops: CDR1 MNHNS, CDR2 SASEGT. The CDR3 region has the DNA TGTGCCAGCAACACTCTGGGGCAGGGGGCGCGGGAGCAGTACTTC. This encodes CASNTLGQGAREQYF.

This clonotype was seen repeatedly, ten times or more. The CDR3 loop reads CASSLVLTTQYF. In DNA, the CDR3 is TGTGCCAGCAGCTTGGTCTTGACGACCCAGTACTTC. The V gene is TRBV11-2, the J gene TRBJ2-5; D unclear. CDR1 is SGHAT, CDR2 FQNNGV, per germline. Trimming left V 3 bases short and J 7 bases short, with 9 bases between. This CDR3 has 12 residues.

For this clonotype: This may stem from a read error, because a much larger clone lies one nucleotide away. CDR3 sequence: CAGSLAVEGELFF. CDR3 coding DNA: TGTGCCGGCAGCTTAGCGGTGGAAGGGGAGCTGTTTTTT. The gene calls are TRBV7-9 and TRBJ2-2; D might be TRBD2 (6 bases). Germline V gene sequence: CDR1 SEHNR, CDR2 FQNEAQ (reference sequence). CDR3 length equals 13 residues.

Turning to this clonotype: A junction end diverges from the germline sequence, so it may reflect a read error. This sequence joins TRBV19 and TRBJ2-3, with D perhaps TRBD1 (5 bases). Germline V lookup: CDR1 LNHDA, CDR2 SQIVND (reference sequence). The CDR3 loop spans 13 amino acids. The CDR3 bases are TGTTCCAGTATAAATCAGGGCGCAGATACGCAGTATTTT. Translating gives CSSINQGADTQYF.

As to this clonotype: The germline gene is not matched at one end of the junction; a read error may be the cause. J is TRBJ1-4 and V is TRBV7-7; D call uncertain. Germline CDR1 SSHAT, CDR2 FNYEAQ (reference sequence). The CDR3 loop spans 13 amino acids. The CDR3 DNA is TGTGCTAGCAGCCAAAATACACGGGAAAAACTGTTTTTT. It is translated as CASSQNTREKLFF.

This clonotype came up many times. The CDR3 DNA sequence: TGTGCCAGCAGTTTTCGAGGGAAGGACTACGAGCAGTACTTC. Translation gives CASSFRGKDYEQYF. V gene TRBV27 combines with J gene TRBJ2-7; a possible D gene is TRBD2 (5 bases). Per the germline V gene, CDR1 is MNHEY and CDR2 is SMNVEV (reference sequence). This CDR3 spans 14 amino acids. Trimming left V 3 bases short and J 3 bases short, with 12 bases between.

This clonotype came up many times. The chain uses TRBV5-1 and TRBJ1-1; unclear D gene. V lost 0 bases and J lost 2, with 11 bases in between. The CDR3 runs 15 residues. Germline loops: CDR1 SGHRS, CDR2 YFSETQ. CDR3: CASSLVNGENTEAFF. CDR3 bases: TGCGCCAGCAGCTTGGTGAATGGCGAAAACACTGAAGCTTTCTTT.

The rearrangement joins TRBV20-1 to TRBJ2-7; the match to TRBD2 covers 9 bases. CDR3 length equals 14 residues. V dropped 3 bases and J dropped 6; count of bases not matched to a gene: 9. Germline V gene lookup returns CDR1 DFQATT and CDR2 SNEGSKA (reference sequence). The CDR3 is CSARISGSYREQYF. The CDR3 DNA is TGCAGTGCTAGGATTAGCGGGAGTTACCGCGAGCAGTACTTC.

Notes on this clonotype: It may be a read error: a sequence one base away is much more abundant. The chain couples TRBV3-1 to TRBJ2-1; D perhaps matches TRBD1 (6 bases). CDR3 length equals 12 residues. V was pared by 4 bases and J by 10 bases, with 11 bases between. CDR1 and CDR2 (germline): LGHDT, YNNKEL (reference sequence). In nucleotides, the CDR3 is TGTGCCAGCAGCCCAGGGGTCTACGAGCAGTTCTTC. Translation: CASSPGVYEQFF.

This clonotype was counted only a few times. The CDR3 loop reads CASTREGYSPLHF. In DNA form, the CDR3 reads TGTGCCAGCACGAGAGAGGGCTATTCACCCCTCCACTTT. V and J are TRBV7-9 and TRBJ1-6; D remains ambiguous. V was trimmed by 7 bases and J by 8 bases, leaving 12 bases between them. CDR3 length equals 13 residues. Germline V gene lookup returns CDR1 SEHNR and CDR2 FQNEAQ (reference sequence).

This clonotype was recorded a few times. The genes are TRBV9 and TRBJ1-2, with D hard to call. CDR3 size: 16 residues. Germline CDR1 SGDLS, CDR2 YYNGEE. The V and J ends lost 0 bases and 3 bases respectively, with 15 bases between them. The CDR3 is CASSVGADVPYYGYTF. The CDR3 nucleotides read TGTGCCAGCAGCGTAGGAGCAGACGTTCCGTACTATGGCTACACCTTC. The whole variable domain, filled in from reference TRBV9 and TRBJ1-2, reads DSGVTQTPKHLITATGQRVTLRCSPRSGDLSVYWYQQSLDQGLQFLIQYYNGEERAKGNILERFSAQQFPDLHSELNLSSLELGDSALYFCASSVGADVPYYGYTFGSGTRLTVV.